This T cell receptor beta chain was sequenced for a study of OX40 agonist ivuxolimab in advanced cancers. Study-wide results and limits: CD8+ T cells (on average) carried more expanded clones than CD4+ T cells.

Measured with immunoSEQ multiplex PCR; TCRdb has only the in-frame clones, and not every one. The data hold 80,000 or so clones, with roughly 80% observed a single time. In the case of this clone: Its antigen is not identified. The sample holds other DNA sequences that translate to the same CDR3.

The CDR3 spans 13 residues. V lost 3 bases and J 5 bases, leaving 10 bases between the germline ends. The germline CDR1 and CDR2 sequences are LGHNT and FRNRAP. The specimen was CD4+ or CD8+ T cells sorted from blood, collected in a trial of the OX40 agonist ivuxolimab. This chain joins TRBV12-5 and TRBJ2-5, with D possibly being TRBD1 (6 bases). The TCR was taken from an adult with an advanced solid tumor such as melanoma, head and neck, liver or kidney cancer. The CDR3 DNA follows: TGTGCTAGTGGTTTAGGTCAGGGGGAGACCCAGTACTTC. The encoded protein is CASGLGQGETQYF. The whole variable domain, filled in from reference TRBV12-5 and TRBJ2-5, reads DARVTQTPRHKVTEMGQEVTMRCQPILGHNTVFWYRQTMMQGLELLAYFRNRAPLDDSGMPKDRFSAEMPDATLATLKIQPSEPRDSAVYFCASGLGQGETQYFGPGTRLLVL.